Shown below are 5 T cell receptor beta chains from a single sample sequenced in a study of molecular identifiers for immune sequencing clone quantification. TCRdb analysed the PCR reads with MiXCR anew, one entry per CDR3 protein. The sample contains approximately 500,000 distinct CDR3 sequences, around a fifth of which appear only once. Material for sequencing was naive CD8+ T cells from blood, with Jurkat cell RNA spiked in. As for subset: FACS-sorted CD8+CD4-CCR7+CD45RA+ naive T cells. The receptor source for this set is a human donor in good health. Some libraries in this study had Jurkat cell RNA spiked in.

Only a few counts were recorded for this clonotype. V usage is TRBV4-2 and J usage is TRBJ2-3; D is tentatively TRBD1 or TRBD2 (5 bases each). V shed 4 bases and J shed 5 bases, with 16 bases lying between them. The V gene's germline CDR1 is LGHNA and CDR2 YNFKEQ. This CDR3 spans 15 amino acids. The CDR3 DNA reads TGTGCCAGCAGCCCAAGCAGAAGTGGGGGAGATACGCAGTATTTT. Translation gives CASSPSRSGGDTQYF.

There are many counts of this clonotype. The V call is TRBV2, the J call TRBJ1-1, with unresolved D. CDR1 is SNHLY, CDR2 FYNNEI, per germline. Trimming shortened V by 4 bases and J by 0 bases, and 9 bases separated the two germline ends. The CDR3 consists of 14 residues. CDR3 nucleotides: TGTGCCAGCAGTGCAGGAAAAATGAACACTGAAGCTTTCTTT. Translation gives CASSAGKMNTEAFF.

This chain connects TRBV6-2 or TRBV6-3 to TRBJ2-3; 8 bases align to TRBD1. Germline V gene sequence: CDR1 MNHEY, CDR2 SVGEGT. CDR3 length: 17 residues. V dropped 2 bases and J dropped 0; count of bases not matched to a gene: 7. The chain's CDR3 is CASSYETGAGSTDTQYF. CDR3 nucleotides: TGTGCCAGCAGTTACGAGACAGGGGCTGGTAGCACAGATACGCAGTATTTT.

This chain connects TRBV4-3 to TRBJ2-7, with D unclear. Trimming took 1 base from V and 3 from J, leaving 13 bases between them. Per the germline V gene, CDR1 is LGHNA and CDR2 is YSLEER. The CDR3 spans 15 residues. The CDR3 nucleotides are TGCGCCAGCAGCCAAGTAGTCTTACCTAACTACGAGCAGTACTTC. Encoded protein: CASSQVVLPNYEQYF.

The chain uses TRBV7-3 and TRBJ1-4; D not certain. The germline V gene has CDR1 SGHTA and CDR2 FQGTGA. V was clipped by 5 bases and J by 3 bases, with 19 bases between them. This CDR3 is 17 amino acids long. The CDR3 region is CASSQPGPPWANEKLFF. The CDR3 region has the DNA TGTGCCAGCAGCCAGCCGGGTCCCCCTTGGGCTAATGAAAAACTGTTTTTT.